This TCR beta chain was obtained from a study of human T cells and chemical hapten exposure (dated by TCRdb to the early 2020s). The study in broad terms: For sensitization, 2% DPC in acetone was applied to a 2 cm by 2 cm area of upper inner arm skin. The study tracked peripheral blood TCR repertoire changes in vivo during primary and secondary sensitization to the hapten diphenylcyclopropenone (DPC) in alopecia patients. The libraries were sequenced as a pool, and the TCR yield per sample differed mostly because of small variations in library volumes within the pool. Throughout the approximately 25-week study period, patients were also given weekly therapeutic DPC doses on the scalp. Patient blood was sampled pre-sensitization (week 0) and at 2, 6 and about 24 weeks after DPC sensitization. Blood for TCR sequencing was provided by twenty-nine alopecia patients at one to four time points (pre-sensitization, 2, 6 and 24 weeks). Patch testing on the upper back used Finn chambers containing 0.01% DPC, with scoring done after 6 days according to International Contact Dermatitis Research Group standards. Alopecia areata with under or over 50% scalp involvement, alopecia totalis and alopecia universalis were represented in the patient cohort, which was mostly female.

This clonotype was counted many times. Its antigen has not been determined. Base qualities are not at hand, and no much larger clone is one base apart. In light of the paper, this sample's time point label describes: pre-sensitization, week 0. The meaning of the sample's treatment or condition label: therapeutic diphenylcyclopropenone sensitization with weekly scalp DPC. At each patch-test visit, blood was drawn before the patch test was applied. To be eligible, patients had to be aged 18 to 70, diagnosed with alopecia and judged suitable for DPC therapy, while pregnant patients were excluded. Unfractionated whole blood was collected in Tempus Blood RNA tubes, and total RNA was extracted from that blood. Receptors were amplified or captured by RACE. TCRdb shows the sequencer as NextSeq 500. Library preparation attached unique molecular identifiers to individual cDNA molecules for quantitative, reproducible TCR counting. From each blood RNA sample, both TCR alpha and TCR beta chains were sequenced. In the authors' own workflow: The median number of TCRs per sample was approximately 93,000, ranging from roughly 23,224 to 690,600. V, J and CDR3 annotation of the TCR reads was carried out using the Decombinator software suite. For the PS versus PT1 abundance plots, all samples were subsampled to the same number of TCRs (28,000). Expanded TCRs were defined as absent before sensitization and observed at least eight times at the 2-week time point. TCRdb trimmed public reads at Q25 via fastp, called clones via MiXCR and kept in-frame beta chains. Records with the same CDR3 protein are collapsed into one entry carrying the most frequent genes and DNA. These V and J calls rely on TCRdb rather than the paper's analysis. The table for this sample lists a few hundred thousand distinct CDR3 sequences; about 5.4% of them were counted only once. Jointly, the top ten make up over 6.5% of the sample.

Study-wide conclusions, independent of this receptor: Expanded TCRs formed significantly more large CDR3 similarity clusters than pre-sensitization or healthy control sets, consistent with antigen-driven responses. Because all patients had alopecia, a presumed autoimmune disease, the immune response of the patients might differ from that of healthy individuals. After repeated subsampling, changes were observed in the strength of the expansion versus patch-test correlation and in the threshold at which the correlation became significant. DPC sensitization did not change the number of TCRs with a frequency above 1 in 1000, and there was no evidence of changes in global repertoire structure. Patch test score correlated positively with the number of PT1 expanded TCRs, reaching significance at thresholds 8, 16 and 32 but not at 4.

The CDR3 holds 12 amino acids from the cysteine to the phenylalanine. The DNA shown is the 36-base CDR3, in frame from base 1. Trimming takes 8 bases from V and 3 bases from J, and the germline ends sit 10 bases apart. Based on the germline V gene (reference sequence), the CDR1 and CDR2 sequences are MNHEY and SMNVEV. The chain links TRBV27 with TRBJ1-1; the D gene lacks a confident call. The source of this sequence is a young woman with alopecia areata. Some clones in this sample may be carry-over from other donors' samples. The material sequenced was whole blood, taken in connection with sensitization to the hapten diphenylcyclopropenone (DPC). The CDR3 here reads CASGYGYTEAFF. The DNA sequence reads TGTGCCAGCGGGTACGGGTACACTGAAGCTTTCTTT.